A selection of T cell receptor beta chains follows, all from one sample in a study of identical twins. TCRdb called the 5' RACE reads again in MiXCR, with one record for every CDR3 protein. The repertoire consists of roughly 290,000 distinct CDR3 sequences, with nearly 9.5% occurring once and the leading ten covering roughly 6.4%. This same sample was also taken into another study, of yellow fever vaccine responses in identical twins.

Material: CD8+ T cells sorted from blood. The receptors originated from a woman younger than 30 in good health. Each CDR3 is given with its conserved first and last residue.

J gene	V gene	CDR3 length	CDR3 protein
TRBJ2-7	TRBV9	13	CASSEGGAGEQYF
TRBJ1-6	TRBV6-4	13	CASSESGNSPLHF
TRBJ2-7	TRBV3-1	15	CASSQELAGSYEQYF
TRBJ2-7	TRBV10-3	12	CAKVRGSYEQYF
TRBJ2-7	TRBV7-6	12	CASSLARSEQYF
TRBJ1-2	TRBV20-1	14	CSASVRGRGYGYTF
TRBJ2-1	TRBV5-5	15	CASSLIAGDYNEQFF
TRBJ2-7	TRBV29-1	12	CSVVAVHYEQYF
TRBJ2-6	TRBV27	13	CASREIGANVLTF
TRBJ2-3	TRBV3-1	18	CASSQDLWGQGATDTQYF
TRBJ2-3	TRBV30	16	CAWSSGTGVGTDTQYF
TRBJ2-2	TRBV11-2	15	CASSLEPPGPVELFF
TRBJ2-7	TRBV7-6	15	CASSLTAGDSYEQYF
TRBJ2-7	TRBV7-2	17	CASSIAPGREVPYEQYF
TRBJ2-1	TRBV6-2/TRBV6-3	12	CASSPERGGEFF
TRBJ2-2	TRBV24-1	14	CATRGTANTGELFF
TRBJ2-7	TRBV5-1	12	CASSFGESEQYF
TRBJ2-2	TRBV28	15	CASSYPLVGPGSCFF
TRBJ2-1	TRBV11-2	12	CASRASPLEQFF